This T cell receptor beta chain originates from a study of response to subunit inactivated influenza vaccine. The study, taken as a whole, reports: Few additional T cells are recruited per seasonal influenza vaccination, authors suggested.

This clonotype was recorded a few times. What it binds is not known. TCRdb analysed the RT-PCR reads with MiXCR anew, one entry per CDR3 protein. The profile shows around 480,000 distinct CDR3 sequences, 15% to 20% of them singletons. The V gene's germline CDR1 is SNHLY and CDR2 FYNNEI. The CDR3 loop spans 15 amino acids. With V trimmed by 5 bases and J by 3 bases, 2 bases remained unmatched. The chain employs TRBV2 and TRBJ1-5; TRBD1 aligns across 12 bases. The receptor was derived from a man in his fifties or sixties who received an inactivated influenza vaccine. Source: CD4+ T cells sorted from PBMCs, taken roughly 24 months after vaccination. CDR3 loop: CASSMGQGANQPQHF. CDR3 DNA: TGTGCCAGCAGTATGGGACAGGGGGCCAATCAGCCCCAGCATTTT.